This entry lists 21 T cell receptor beta chains sequenced from one sample in a study of cytomegalovirus exposure and HLA in healthy donors. The PCR was carried out with 60 Vbeta primers and 13 Jbeta primers. The protocol was immunoSEQ multiplex PCR, while the TCRdb copy is restricted to in-frame clones and leaves out a portion. The sample has about 130,000 clones; approximately 80% are singletons. The sequenced sample consisted of PBMCs. These receptors all come from a woman aged 40-49 years in good health and CMV-seropositive.

This clone was seen just once. CDR3 sequence reads: CASSDQGGWETQYF. The CDR3 nucleotides are TGTGCCAGCAGTGATCAAGGGGGCTGGGAGACCCAGTACTTC. The chain combines TRBV2 with TRBJ2-5, with 7 bases aligning to TRBD1. This CDR3 has 14 residues. The trim removed 3 bases at V and 5 bases at J, leaving 6 bases unmatched. Germline V gives CDR1 SNHLY, CDR2 FYNNEI.

CDR3 nucleotides: TGTGCCATCAGGGGACAGCCTAAAGAGACCCAGTACTTC. This encodes CAIRGQPKETQYF. The chain links TRBV10-3 to TRBJ2-5, with TRBD1 matching over 7 bases. Looked up from germline, CDR1 is ENHRY and CDR2 is SYGVKD. V lost 6 bases, J lost 3 bases, and 4 bases stayed unmatched. The CDR3 runs to 13 residues.

The chain links TRBV10-1 to TRBJ2-1; TRBD2 agrees at 7 bases. The J segment lost 8 bases and the V segment lost 2 bases, leaving 12 bases of the junction unmatched. In germline, CDR1 is WNHNN, CDR2 SYGVQD (reference sequence). The CDR3 contains 16 residues. The CDR3 here is CASSETGALRGDEQFF. The CDR3 nucleotides are TGCGCCAGCAGTGAGACCGGGGCCCTCCGGGGGGATGAGCAGTTCTTC.

The gene calls are TRBV28 and TRBJ1-1; 7 bases are shared with TRBD1. The germline V gene encodes CDR1 MDHEN and CDR2 SYDVKM. CDR3 size: 12 residues. The junction had 8 bases not matched to a gene; V was cut back by 4 bases and J by 12 bases. DNA of the CDR3: TGTGCCAGCAGTTCCACGGACAGGTTGACTTTCTTT. It yields the protein CASSSTDRLTFF.

V is TRBV4-1 and J is TRBJ2-3; 8 bases are shared with TRBD2. Germline CDR1 and CDR2: MGHRA and YSYEKL. The CDR3 has 21 amino acids. The V and J ends lost 0 bases and 7 bases, in that order; junction bases with no gene match: 24. The CDR3 loop is CASSQDQISLRKAGAPYTQYF. DNA of the CDR3: TGCGCCAGCAGCCAAGATCAAATATCCCTTCGGAAAGCGGGGGCTCCATATACGCAGTATTTT.

This clone was seen a few times. This chain connects TRBV19 to TRBJ1-5, with D perhaps matching TRBD1 (5 bases). Germline V gene sequence: CDR1 LNHDA, CDR2 SQIVND (reference sequence). This CDR3 is built from 16 residues. Trimming cost V 0 bases and J 4 bases, with 13 bases left between them. In nucleotides, the CDR3 is TGTGCCAGTAGTATAGATCGGGCAGGGTGGAATCAGCCCCAGCATTTT. This encodes CASSIDRAGWNQPQHF.

V is TRBV5-1 and J is TRBJ2-2, with D perhaps matching TRBD1 (5 bases). The length of the CDR3 is 13 residues. Germline CDR1 is SGHRS and CDR2 is YFSETQ. The ends were cut back, 2 bases at V and 4 bases at J, with 6 bases in the middle. CDR3 in DNA: TGCGCCAGCAGCTTCCAGGGCACCGGGGAGCTGTTTTTT. Its translation is CASSFQGTGELFF.

This chain connects TRBV19 to TRBJ2-4, with D maybe TRBD2 (5 bases). CDR3 length: 13 amino acids. Deletions cut 5 bases from V and 5 bases from J, with 10 bases between. Germline V gene data show CDR1 as LNHDA and CDR2 as SQIVND (reference sequence). The DNA of the CDR3 is TGTGCCAGTAGTGATCTAGCTCAAAACATTCAGTACTTC. Its translation is CASSDLAQNIQYF.

The rearrangement uses TRBV10-3 and TRBJ2-5; TRBD1 is a possible D gene (5 bases). With the DNA end fitting TRBJ2-7 better, the J assignment may be wrong. The CDR3 covers 13 residues. Germline assignment: CDR1 ENHRY and CDR2 SYGVKD. CDR3 DNA: TGTGCCATCACGAGGCAGGGCTCCTACGAGCAGTACTTC. Translated, it gives CAITRQGSYEQYF.

This clone was counted once. The chain combines TRBV4-1 with TRBJ2-2, with TRBD1 identical over 9 bases. The CDR3 consists of 16 residues. Trimming removed 4 bases from V and 5 bases from J; junction bases left unmatched: 8. In germline, CDR1 is MGHRA, CDR2 YSYEKL. CDR3 in amino acids: CASSPRVGQGTGELFF. The CDR3 bases are TGCGCCAGCAGCCCCCGGGTGGGACAGGGAACCGGGGAGCTGTTTTTT.

The chain combines TRBV5-6 with TRBJ1-5, with a tentative D call TRBD1 (5 bases). V dropped 4 bases and J dropped 0 bases, with 14 bases sitting between them. CDR3 length equals 16 residues. CDR1 is SGHDT, CDR2 YYEEEE, per germline. The CDR3 DNA follows: TGTGCCAGCAGCCGATTGACAGAGAGTAGCAATCAGCCCCAGCATTTT. Its translation is CASSRLTESSNQPQHF.

The V gene is TRBV28, the J gene TRBJ2-1; D is undetermined. Per the germline V gene, CDR1 is MDHEN and CDR2 is SYDVKM. This CDR3 is built from 13 residues. The V gene lost 9 bases and the J gene lost 3 bases, with 12 bases spanning the gap. In DNA form, the CDR3 reads TGTGCCAGTACTACAACCTACTACAATGAGCAGTTCTTC. Its translation: CASTTTYYNEQFF.

The chain couples TRBV7-5 to TRBJ2-1; the D call of TRBD2 is as the table states it, not checked on the DNA. TRBV7-5 is labeled a pseudogene. The CDR3 has 14 amino acids. This chain's CDR3 is CARRPFHPGNSGFF. CDR3 sequence (DNA): TGTGCCAGAAGGCCTTTCCACCCGGGTAATAGCGGGTTCTTC.

The V call is TRBV30, the J call TRBJ1-2; D perhaps matches TRBD1 (6 bases). CDR3 length: 10 residues. CDR1 is GTSNPN, CDR2 SVGIG, per germline (reference sequence). V lost 5 bases and J 10 bases, leaving 11 bases between the germline ends. CDR3 bases: TGTGCCTGGGGTCAGGGGATCTACACCTTC. It is translated as CAWGQGIYTF.

This chain uses TRBV9 with TRBJ2-7; 11 bases agree with TRBD2. Trimming at V came to 0 bases and at J to 5 bases, leaving 7 bases not matched to a gene. The CDR3 consists of 16 residues. Germline V gene data show CDR1 as SGDLS and CDR2 as YYNGEE. CDR3 nucleotide sequence: TGTGCCAGCAGCGTAGGTAGCGGGAGGGCCGGGGACGAGCAGTACTTC. Translating gives CASSVGSGRAGDEQYF.

CDR3 protein: CASSERGTGGLGSPLHF. The DNA of the CDR3 is TGTGCCAGCAGTGAGCGGGGGACAGGGGGATTAGGTTCACCCCTCCACTTT. The chain recombines TRBV6-1 with TRBJ1-6; 11 bases match TRBD1. Germline CDR1 MNHNS, CDR2 SASEGT. CDR3 length: 17 amino acids. J gave up 9 bases and V 3 bases, and 10 bases lay outside the gene matches.

The rearrangement uses TRBV5-1 and TRBJ2-3; possible D gene TRBD2, 5 bases. Germline CDR1 is SGHRS and CDR2 is YFSETQ. The CDR3 is 15 residues long. The germline V and J ends were trimmed by 0 bases and 2 bases, with 10 bases remaining between them. The CDR3 reads CASSLAGKSTDTQYF. The CDR3 DNA reads TGCGCCAGCAGCTTGGCCGGGAAATCCACAGATACGCAGTATTTT.

This sequence joins TRBV5-4 and TRBJ2-1, with 9 bases aligning to TRBD1. CDR1 is SGHNT and CDR2 is YYREEE in the germline V gene (reference sequence). The ends lost 3 bases at V and 7 bases at J; junction bases unmatched: 11. The CDR3 spans 16 residues. CDR3 loop: CASSSANRGPGNEQFF. Written as DNA, the CDR3 is TGTGCCAGCAGCTCCGCCAACAGGGGGCCTGGAAATGAGCAGTTCTTC.

The chain uses TRBV29-1 and TRBJ1-1, with no clear D. The CDR3 runs 13 residues. CDR1 is SQVTM and CDR2 is ANQGSEA in the germline V gene. V was cut by 3 bases and J by 0 bases, with 8 bases left in between. CDR3 coding DNA: TGCAGCGTTGAGTTTTCGGTGAACACTGAAGCTTTCTTT. Translated, it gives CSVEFSVNTEAFF.

The chain links TRBV5-8 to TRBJ2-2; a possible D gene is TRBD2 (5 bases). The V end was cut by 2 bases, the J end by 1 base, with 9 bases between. CDR1 is SGHTS, CDR2 YDEGEE, per germline. This CDR3 has 15 amino acids. CDR3 region: CASSFSVRNTGELFF. The CDR3 DNA sequence: TGTGCCAGCAGCTTTAGCGTACGGAACACCGGGGAGCTGTTTTTT.

CDR3 sequence reads: CASSEGQSSNQPQHF. CDR3 nucleotides: TGTGCCAGCAGTGAGGGACAGTCGAGCAATCAGCCCCAGCATTTT. V gene TRBV2 combines with J gene TRBJ1-5, with 7 bases aligning to TRBD1. The CDR3 contains 15 residues. The germline V gene encodes CDR1 SNHLY and CDR2 FYNNEI. Germline trimming cut 3 bases from V and 1 base from J; bases unmatched to any gene: 3.